These 6 T cell receptor beta chains came from one sample sequenced in a study of shared clonotypes between healthy human individuals. CD45RO-negative CD8 cells positively selected for CCR7 made up the naive population, which excluded terminally differentiated effector memory CD45RA+ cells. The assay was immunoSEQ multiplex PCR, and TCRdb's table has in-frame clones only and misses some. The data hold 2 million to 2.5 million clones, with roughly 95% observed a single time. Sequencing input: naive CD8+ T cells sorted from blood. The receptors originated from a man between 18 and 29 years old in good health.

The chain joins TRBV7-8 to TRBJ1-5; 7 nucleotides match TRBD1. The CDR3 runs to 17 residues. V was pared by 3 bases and J by 0 bases, with 8 bases of the junction left unmatched. Germline V lookup: CDR1 SGHVS, CDR2 FQNEAQ. CDR3 protein: CASSLLTGMYSNQPQHF. In nucleotides, the CDR3 is TGTGCCAGCAGCTTGCTGACAGGGATGTATAGCAATCAGCCCCAGCATTTT.

V gene TRBV7-8 combines with J gene TRBJ2-5; 11 nucleotides line up with TRBD2. CDR3 length: 17 residues. Germline CDR1 reads SGHVS; CDR2 reads FQNEAQ. V shed 3 bases, J shed 1 base, and the junction held 7 bases outside the gene matches. CDR3: CASSFQLAGDPQETQYF. The CDR3 region has the DNA TGTGCCAGCAGCTTCCAACTAGCGGGAGATCCCCAAGAGACCCAGTACTTC. Together with reference TRBV7-8 and TRBJ2-5, the CDR3 gives the full variable domain: GAGVSQSPRYKVAKRGQDVALRCDPISGHVSLFWYQQALGQGPEFLTYFQNEAQLDKSGLPSDRFFAERPEGSVSTLKIQRTQQEDSAVYLCASSFQLAGDPQETQYFGPGTRLLVL.

The chain carries TRBV15 and TRBJ2-7, with TRBD1 matching over 7 bases. CDR3 length: 17 residues. Germline CDR1 LNHNV, CDR2 YYDKDF (reference sequence). After removal of 0 bases from V and 0 bases from J, the junction contained 8 bases not matched to a gene. CDR3 nucleotides: TGTGCCACCAGCAGAGATCAGTCCGGGACAGCCTCCTACGAGCAGTACTTC. It is translated as CATSRDQSGTASYEQYF.

V and J are TRBV7-8 and TRBJ2-5; TRBD1 matches at 8 bases. Germline-derived CDR1 and CDR2 are SGHVS and FQNEAQ. This CDR3 has 16 amino acids. V was clipped by 5 bases and J by 5 bases; unmatched bases: 13. The CDR3: CASSALGQGARETQYF. The CDR3 DNA sequence: TGTGCCAGCAGCGCCTTGGGTCAGGGGGCGCGGGAGACCCAGTACTTC.

This chain uses TRBV6-5 with TRBJ2-4, with D maybe TRBD1 (5 bases). V was trimmed by 10 bases and J by 0 bases, leaving 10 bases between them. The CDR3 sequence is 13 residues long. Germline V gives CDR1 MNHEY, CDR2 SVGAGI. The CDR3 sequence is CATRQLAKNIQYF. CDR3 DNA: TGTGCCACCAGACAGCTAGCCAAAAACATTCAGTACTTC.

The count of this clone is one. The V and J genes are TRBV10-3 and TRBJ2-1; 10 bases align to TRBD2. V dropped 2 bases and J dropped 8; count of bases not matched to a gene: 6. Germline V gene sequence: CDR1 ENHRY, CDR2 SYGVKD. The CDR3 sequence is 15 residues long. The CDR3 DNA reads TGTGCCATCAGTGAGGGGCTAGCGGGAGCAGATGAGCAGTTCTTC. Encoded protein: CAISEGLAGADEQFF.